Listed below are T cell receptor beta chains from one sample, sequenced in a study of T cells in tumors after PD-1 blockade. Repertoires were generated with immunoSEQ multiplex PCR, while TCRdb's copy carries only in-frame clones and drops some. The top ten clones hold 26% of a sample with roughly 19,000 clones, over 75% of them seen once. Source: PBMCs, taken before anti-PD-1 treatment. The receptor set was obtained from a human donor with basal cell carcinoma. The CDR3 runs from the conserved cysteine through the conserved F or W. D genes are given only for firm matches. Expanded clones get a size class; other rows say once, few or many, or leave the size out.

TRBJ2-6	TRBD1	TRBV18	.	17	CASSPGTGPSGANVLTF	TGTGCCAGCTCACCCGGGACAGGGCCCTCTGGGGCCAACGTCCTGACTTTC
TRBJ1-5	.	TRBV19	.	13	CASSPGISQPQHF	TGTGCCAGTAGTCCCGGTATCAGTCAGCCCCAGCATTTT
TRBJ1-5	.	TRBV7-2	.	15	CASSRNGGENQPQHF	TGTGCCAGCAGCCGGAATGGAGGCGAGAATCAGCCCCAGCATTTT
TRBJ2-1	TRBD2	TRBV18	.	16	CASSPPQAGGTHEQFF	TGTGCCAGCTCACCACCCCAAGCGGGAGGCACCCATGAGCAGTTCTTC
TRBJ1-6	TRBD1	TRBV7-6	once	15	CASRRDRRYNSPLHF	TGTGCCAGCAGGAGGGACAGGCGCTATAATTCACCCCTCCACTTT
TRBJ2-2	.	TRBV7-9	.	15	CASSPWGINTGELFF	TGTGCCAGCAGCCCGTGGGGCATAAACACCGGGGAGCTGTTTTTT
TRBJ1-5	.	TRBV6-5	.	14	CASTLSRTNQPQHF	TGTGCCAGCACCCTGAGCCGGACAAATCAGCCCCAGCATTTT
TRBJ2-5	.	TRBV5-1	.	15	CASSSGGTDEETQYF	TGCGCCAGCAGCTCAGGAGGAACAGATGAAGAGACCCAGTACTTC
TRBJ1-5	.	TRBV9	.	14	CASSVEGGSQPQHF	TGTGCCAGCAGCGTAGAAGGGGGAAGTCAGCCCCAGCATTTT
TRBJ2-3	.	TRBV5-5	.	14	CASSGLLDTDTQYF	TGTGCCAGCAGCGGACTACTCGACACAGATACGCAGTATTTT
TRBJ2-5	.	TRBV7-9	once	14	CASNSLRRGETQYF	TGTGCCAGCAACTCGCTACGACGTGGGGAGACCCAGTACTTC
TRBJ2-3	.	TRBV27	.	14	CASSLEQVTDTQYF	TGTGCCAGCAGTTTAGAACAGGTGACAGATACGCAGTATTTT
TRBJ1-6	.	TRBV18	.	15	CASSPGRAYNSPLHF	TGTGCCAGCTCACCAGGCAGGGCCTATAATTCACCCCTCCACTTT
TRBJ2-3	TRBD1	TRBV7-3	.	14	CASSFGTDTDTQYF	TGTGCCAGCAGCTTCGGGACAGACACAGATACGCAGTATTTT
TRBJ1-5	.	TRBV19	.	17	CASSITWRSSGWQPQHF	TGTGCCAGTAGTATAACGTGGAGGTCATCGGGCTGGCAGCCCCAGCATTTT
TRBJ2-2	TRBD2	TRBV6-2/TRBV6-3	.	16	CASSYVPGGNTGELFF	TGTGCCAGCAGTTACGTCCCGGGGGGTAACACCGGGGAGCTGTTTTTT
TRBJ2-5	.	TRBV19	once	13	CASSAGLGETQYF	TGTGCCAGTAGTGCCGGCCTCGGGGAGACCCAGTACTTC
TRBJ2-2	.	TRBV5-1	few	15	CASSLEGPNTGELFF	TGCGCCAGCAGCCTCGAGGGGCCGAACACCGGGGAGCTGTTTTTT
TRBJ1-1	.	TRBV4-3	.	14	CASSQDLGLPEAFF	TGCGCCAGCAGCCAAGATTTGGGGCTCCCTGAAGCTTTCTTT
TRBJ1-6	TRBD1	TRBV14	.	12	CASSQEGDRYDF	TGTGCCAGCAGCCAAGAGGGGGACAGATACGACTTT
TRBJ2-2	.	TRBV7-3	few	13	CASSLGSTGELFF	TGTGCCAGCAGCTTAGGATCTACCGGGGAGCTGTTTTTT
TRBJ2-2	.	TRBV7-3	.	16	CASSLNVAGATGELFF	TGTGCCAGCAGCTTAAATGTGGCAGGGGCTACCGGGGAGCTGTTTTTT
TRBJ2-1	TRBD2	TRBV10-1	.	15	CASSERLAGLNEQFF	TGCGCCAGCAGTGAGCGGCTAGCGGGATTAAATGAGCAGTTCTTC
TRBJ2-3	TRBD2	TRBV30	.	17	CAWSASGSNPATDTQYF	TGTGCCTGGAGTGCCAGCGGGAGTAATCCCGCAACAGATACGCAGTATTTT
TRBJ1-2	.	TRBV27	.	14	CASRSGGRNYGYTF	TGTGCCAGCAGGAGCGGGGGGCGAAATTATGGCTACACCTTC
TRBJ1-2	TRBD1	TRBV15	.	15	CATRWGPGTGYGYTF	TGTGCCACCAGGTGGGGACCCGGGACAGGGTATGGCTACACCTTC
TRBJ2-1	.	TRBV28	few	12	CGTGDTYNEQFF	TGTGGAACGGGAGACACTTACAATGAGCAGTTCTTC
TRBJ1-2	.	TRBV19	.	13	CASSPQGFYGYTF	TGTGCCAGTAGTCCACAGGGTTTCTATGGCTACACCTTC
TRBJ2-1	TRBD2	TRBV29-1	.	16	CSVARTSGRYYNEQFF	TGCAGCGTTGCGAGGACTAGCGGGAGATATTACAATGAGCAGTTCTTC
TRBJ2-7	.	TRBV19	.	14	CASRSRRSSYEQYF	TGTGCCAGTAGGAGCCGACGAAGCTCCTACGAGCAGTACTTC
TRBJ2-1	TRBD2	TRBV7-7	.	15	CASSLGGTSGDEQFF	TGTGCCAGCAGCTTAGGGGGGACTAGCGGCGATGAGCAGTTCTTC
TRBJ1-1	.	TRBV30	.	11	CACEPGTEAFF	TGTGCCTGTGAACCTGGAACTGAAGCTTTCTTT
TRBJ1-1	.	TRBV27	.	16	CASGGHPGGMNTEAFF	TGTGCCAGCGGTGGACACCCAGGAGGGATGAACACTGAAGCTTTCTTT
TRBJ2-3	.	TRBV5-1	.	16	CASSLVVGENSYTQYF	TGCGCCAGCAGCTTGGTGGTGGGAGAGAATTCTTATACGCAGTATTTT
TRBJ2-7	.	TRBV5-4	few	13	CASSYARDYEQYF	TGTGCCAGCAGCTACGCCCGGGACTACGAGCAGTACTTC
TRBJ2-7	.	TRBV30	.	15	CAWSDKGVPSYEQYF	TGTGCCTGGAGTGATAAGGGAGTCCCCTCCTACGAGCAGTACTTC
TRBJ1-1	TRBD1	TRBV5-1	.	14	CANSSDRVETEAFF	TGCGCCAACAGCTCGGACAGGGTGGAGACTGAAGCTTTCTTT
TRBJ2-3	.	TRBV9	.	15	CASSKTTTSTDTQYF	TGTGCCAGCAGCAAAACGACTACTAGCACAGATACGCAGTATTTT
TRBJ2-5	.	TRBV14	.	15	CASSPDWGPEETQYF	TGTGCCAGCAGCCCAGATTGGGGCCCCGAAGAGACCCAGTACTTC
TRBJ2-3	.	TRBV5-4	.	14	CASSNRDSTDTQYF	TGTGCCAGCAGCAATAGGGACAGCACAGATACGCAGTATTTT
TRBJ2-2	.	TRBV5-6	.	14	CASSLGQITGELFF	TGTGCCAGCAGCTTGGGCCAGATCACCGGGGAGCTGTTTTTT